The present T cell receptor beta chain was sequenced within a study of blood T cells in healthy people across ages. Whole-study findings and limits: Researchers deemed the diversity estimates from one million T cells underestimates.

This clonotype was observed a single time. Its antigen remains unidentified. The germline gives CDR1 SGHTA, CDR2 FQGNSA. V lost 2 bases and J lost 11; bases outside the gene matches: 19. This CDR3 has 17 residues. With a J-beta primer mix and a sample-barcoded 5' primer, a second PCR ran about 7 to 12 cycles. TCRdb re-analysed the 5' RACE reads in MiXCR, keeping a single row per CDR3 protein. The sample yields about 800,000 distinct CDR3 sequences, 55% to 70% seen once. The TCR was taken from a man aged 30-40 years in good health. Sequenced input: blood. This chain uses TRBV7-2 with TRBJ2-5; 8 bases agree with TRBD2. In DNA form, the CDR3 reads TGTGCCAGCAGCTTATGGGGAGCGGGAGTTAGGTATGATGAGCAGTACTTC. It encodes CASSLWGAGVRYDEQYF.